The 26 T cell receptor beta chains given below trace back to one sample, sequenced in a study of cytomegalovirus exposure and HLA in healthy donors. PCR employed 60 Vbeta and 13 Jbeta primers. Assay: immunoSEQ multiplex PCR; the TCRdb copy retains only in-frame clones and omits some. Of approximately 170,000 clones listed, 70% to 90% are singletons. Input material: PBMCs. Source of these receptors: a man between 25 and 39 years old in good health and CMV-seropositive.

V gene TRBV27 combines with J gene TRBJ1-5; D not resolved. CDR1 and CDR2 from the germline V gene are MNHEY and SMNVEV (reference sequence). This CDR3 is 15 amino acids long. V was trimmed by 5 bases and J by 3 bases, leaving 14 bases between them. This CDR3 is CASSPLSVDNQPQHF. CDR3 in DNA: TGTGCCAGCAGTCCTCTTTCGGTAGACAATCAGCCCCAGCATTTT.

The chain employs TRBV21-1 and TRBJ2-1; the table's TRBD2 call for D was not verified on the DNA. TRBV21-1 is a listed pseudogene. This CDR3 comprises 17 residues. The CDR3 loop is CASSVKGASGRDNEQFF. CDR3 DNA: TGTGCCAGCAGCGTTAAGGGCGCTAGCGGGAGGGACAATGAGCAGTTCTTC.

The V call is TRBV6-5, the J call TRBJ2-7, with 9 positions matching TRBD2. CDR1 and CDR2 from the germline V gene are MNHEY and SVGAGI. The J segment lost 6 bases and the V segment lost 2 bases, leaving 11 bases of the junction unmatched. The CDR3 totals 16 residues. The CDR3 bases are TGTGCCAGCAGTTACAGCGGGGCCGCTAGCGGGACCGAGCAGTACTTC. This codes for CASSYSGAASGTEQYF.

The rearrangement uses TRBV11-2 and TRBJ1-4; perhaps TRBD1 as D (6 bases). This CDR3 has 14 amino acids. V shed 4 bases and J shed 8 bases, with 14 bases lying between them. Per germline, CDR1 SGHAT and CDR2 FQNNGV. CDR3 residues: CASSSGHLGEKLFF. The CDR3 region has the DNA TGTGCCAGCAGCTCGGGACATCTAGGGGAAAAACTGTTTTTT.

V is TRBV11-2 and J is TRBJ2-2; TRBD1 matches 9 bases. CDR3 length: 16 amino acids. With 1 base clipped from V and 4 bases from J, the junction kept 4 bases outside the gene matches. CDR1 is SGHAT, CDR2 FQNNGV, per germline. CDR3 in amino acids: CASSLATGGFTGELFF. The CDR3 nucleotides read TGTGCCAGCAGCTTAGCGACAGGGGGGTTCACCGGGGAGCTGTTTTTT.

The chain links TRBV5-1 to TRBJ2-3; D is unclear. The germline gives CDR1 SGHRS, CDR2 YFSETQ. The CDR3 runs to 15 residues. The V gene lost 1 base and the J gene lost 5 bases, with 14 bases spanning the gap. In DNA form, the CDR3 reads TGCGCCAGCAGCTTGCGAACAGCCCTACAAGATACGCAGTATTTT. Its translation: CASSLRTALQDTQYF.

The chain combines TRBV18 with TRBJ1-2, with 9 bases aligning to TRBD1. V gave up 2 bases and J gave up 4 bases; unmatched junction bases: 8. CDR3 length equals 16 residues. The germline gives CDR1 KGHSH, CDR2 LQKENI. The CDR3 is CASSPEQGAKFYGYTF. The CDR3 DNA reads as TGTGCCAGCTCACCAGAACAGGGGGCCAAGTTCTATGGCTACACCTTC.

The genes are TRBV18 and TRBJ1-1; D perhaps matches TRBD1 (6 bases). Looked up from germline, CDR1 is KGHSH and CDR2 is LQKENI. This CDR3 is 12 amino acids long. V was cut by 4 bases and J by 7 bases, with 10 bases left in between. CDR3 DNA sequence: TGTGCCAGCTCACGGACAGCCAATGAAGCTTTCTTT. Residues: CASSRTANEAFF.

V usage is TRBV9 and J usage is TRBJ2-7, with a weak D call TRBD2 (5 bases). The V and J ends lost 2 bases and 2 bases respectively, with 11 bases between them. CDR1 and CDR2 from the germline V gene are SGDLS and YYNGEE. The CDR3 runs to 14 residues. The CDR3 DNA reads TGTGCCAGCAGCGTCGGGAAAACCCCCTACGAGCAGTACTTC. It yields the protein CASSVGKTPYEQYF.

This clone appeared a single time. The chain is built from TRBV5-4 and TRBJ2-7, with D perhaps matching TRBD2 (5 bases). The CDR3 extends over 13 amino acids. The V and J ends lost 1 base and 1 base respectively, with 6 bases between them. Per the germline V gene, CDR1 is SGHNT and CDR2 is YYREEE (reference sequence). The CDR3 here is CASSLTGSYEQYF. CDR3 bases: TGTGCCAGCAGCTTGACGGGATCCTACGAGCAGTACTTC.

This chain's CDR3 is CASSEQGITNEKLFF. The CDR3 region has the DNA TGTGCCAGCAGTGAGCAGGGTATAACTAATGAAAAACTGTTTTTT. The chain recombines TRBV2 with TRBJ1-4; maybe TRBD1 (5 bases). Germline assignment: CDR1 SNHLY and CDR2 FYNNEI. The V and J ends lost 3 bases and 1 base respectively, with 9 bases between them. The CDR3 extends over 15 amino acids.

The chain employs TRBV5-5 and TRBJ2-2; the D gene is possibly TRBD2 (6 bases). Germline V CDR1 and CDR2: SGHKS, YYEKEE (reference sequence). This CDR3 contains 13 residues. V was shortened by 3 bases and J by 7 bases, with 10 bases between the two germline ends. CDR3 in DNA: TGTGCCAGCAGCTGGCGGGGAGGCGGGGAGCTGTTTTTT. This gives the protein CASSWRGGGELFF. The variable domain in full, with the rest retrieved from reference TRBV5-5 and TRBJ2-2, is DAGVTQSPTHLIKTRGQQVTLRCSPISGHKSVSWYQQVLGQGPQFIFQYYEKEERGRGNFPDRFSARQFPNYSSELNVNALLLGDSALYLCASSWRGGGELFFGEGSRLTVL.

This chain links TRBV28 with TRBJ2-3; 11 positions match TRBD2. Losses at the gene ends were 0 bases for V and 2 bases for J; bases not matched to a gene: 4. The CDR3 spans 17 residues. Germline lookup yields CDR1 MDHEN and CDR2 SYDVKM. The CDR3 DNA sequence: TGTGCCAGCAGTTTATGGCGACTAGCGGGGAACACAGATACGCAGTATTTT. Its protein is CASSLWRLAGNTDTQYF.

This clone has a single count. The chain links TRBV12-5 to TRBJ2-7, with 7 bases lining up with TRBD2. Germline lookup yields CDR1 LGHNT and CDR2 FRNRAP. The CDR3 has 16 residues. V lost 0 bases and J lost 4; bases outside the gene matches: 9. The DNA for the CDR3 is TGTGCTAGTGGTTTGGTAATGGGGGGGGTGGGATACGAGCAGTACTTC. It translates to CASGLVMGGVGYEQYF.

This chain joins TRBV7-6 and TRBJ2-1; 12 nucleotides line up with TRBD2. Per the germline V gene, CDR1 is SGHVS and CDR2 is FNYEAQ. The CDR3 consists of 16 residues. V shed 5 bases and J 2 bases; nucleotides not matched to a gene: 4. This CDR3 is CASSAGLAGTYNEQFF. CDR3 sequence (DNA): TGTGCCAGCAGCGCAGGACTAGCGGGAACCTACAATGAGCAGTTCTTC.

J is TRBJ1-3 and V is TRBV6-4; no definite D call. CDR1 and CDR2 from the germline V gene are MRHNA and SNTAGT. Trimming removed 4 bases at V and 8 bases at J, with 15 bases between. This CDR3 has 14 residues. CDR3 protein: CASSVRVFDDTIYF. In DNA, the CDR3 is TGTGCCAGCAGTGTTCGGGTTTTCGACGACACCATATATTTT.

This chain connects TRBV7-3 to TRBJ2-1; D gene uncertain. Per the germline V gene, CDR1 is SGHTA and CDR2 is FQGTGA. Trimming cost V 2 bases and J 6 bases, with 8 bases left between them. There are 13 residues in the CDR3. Here the CDR3 DNA reads TGTGCCAGCAGCTTAGGTTCCGGCAATGAGCAGTTCTTC. This translates into CASSLGSGNEQFF.

V usage is TRBV19 and J usage is TRBJ2-1, with 11 bases matching TRBD1. This CDR3 contains 15 residues. V lost 4 bases and J lost 5; bases outside the gene matches: 4. Germline V gene data show CDR1 as LNHDA and CDR2 as SQIVND (reference sequence). The CDR3 reads CASSNRDRGNNEQFF. The DNA of the CDR3 is TGTGCCAGTAGTAACCGGGACAGGGGGAACAATGAGCAGTTCTTC. Based on the CDR3 plus reference TRBV19 and TRBJ2-1, the full variable domain is DGGITQSPKYLFRKEGQNVTLSCEQNLNHDAMYWYRQDPGQGLRLIYYSQIVNDFQKGDIAEGYSVSREKKESFPLTVTSAQKNPTAFYLCASSNRDRGNNEQFFGPGTRLTVL.

With respect to this clone: Other DNA sequences of this sample code for an identical CDR3. V gene TRBV7-9 combines with J gene TRBJ1-2; D is unclear. The CDR3 runs to 13 residues. V was clipped by 1 base and J by 5 bases, with 8 bases between them. The germline gives CDR1 SEHNR, CDR2 FQNEAQ (reference sequence). CDR3 in DNA: TGTGCCAGCAGCTTAGGGACTGCGTATGGCTACACCTTC. It encodes CASSLGTAYGYTF.

The chain combines TRBV21-1 with TRBJ2-7; the table calls TRBD2, which could not be checked here. TRBV21-1 is given as a pseudogene. This CDR3 has 12 residues. In DNA form, the CDR3 reads TGTGCCAGCAGAGCGGCTACCTACGAGCAGTACTTC. Translating it yields CASRAATYEQYF.

The chain recombines TRBV7-7 with TRBJ2-7, with D perhaps TRBD2 (5 bases). Germline CDR1 SSHAT, CDR2 FNYEAQ (reference sequence). CDR3 length equals 13 residues. CDR3 coding DNA: TGTGCTAGCAGCTTAGTATACGGAGGCGAGCAGTACGTC. Protein product: CASSLVYGGEQYV.

The gene calls are TRBV27 and TRBJ2-7; D may be TRBD2 (5 bases). The CDR3 has 13 amino acids. The V gene lost 6 bases and the J gene lost 4 bases, with 13 bases spanning the gap. From germline, CDR1 is MNHEY and CDR2 SMNVEV (reference sequence). DNA of the CDR3: TGTGCCAGCAGGTCCGCGAGGGCTTACGAGCAGTACTTC. This gives the protein CASRSARAYEQYF.

The J gene is TRBJ2-4, the V gene TRBV30; TRBD2 might be the D (6 bases). CDR1 and CDR2 (germline): GTSNPN, SVGIG (reference sequence). The CDR3 runs to 16 residues. The V end was cut by 3 bases, the J end by 0 bases, with 15 bases between. CDR3 region: CAWSRGSSGAKNIQYF. The CDR3 coding sequence is TGTGCCTGGAGCCGGGGGTCTAGTGGAGCCAAAAACATTCAGTACTTC. The full variable domain, with the rest looked up from reference TRBV30 and TRBJ2-4, is SQTIHQWPATLVQPVGSPLSLECTVEGTSNPNLYWYRQAAGRGLQLLFYSVGIGQISSEVPQNLSASRPQDRQFILSSKKLLLSDSGFYLCAWSRGSSGAKNIQYFGAGTRLSVL.

The chain uses TRBV28 and TRBJ2-7, with 8 bases that match TRBD1. Per germline, CDR1 MDHEN and CDR2 SYDVKM. The CDR3 loop spans 16 amino acids. V gave up 4 bases and J gave up 2 bases; unmatched junction bases: 10. The CDR3 bases are TGTGCCAGCAGTTCTTACAGGGGGGCTGGACCCTACGAGCAGTACGTC. Its translation is CASSSYRGAGPYEQYV.

The chain has TRBV21-1 and TRBJ2-7; TRBD2, the table's D call, lacks a check against the DNA. TRBV21-1 is an annotated pseudogene. The CDR3 is made up of 17 amino acids. The CDR3 region is CASSKGVRAGCPYEQYV. The CDR3 DNA reads TGTGCCAGCAGCAAAGGGGTTAGGGCGGGATGTCCCTACGAGCAGTACGTC.

The chain combines TRBV27 with TRBJ2-1, with 13 nucleotides matching TRBD2. Germline V CDR1 and CDR2: MNHEY, SMNVEV (reference sequence). The CDR3 covers 17 residues. The V gene end was trimmed by 5 bases and the J gene end by 7 bases; junction bases not matched to a gene: 11. The CDR3 loop is CASSLLLAGGPGNEQFF. CDR3 sequence (DNA): TGTGCCAGCAGTCTATTACTAGCGGGAGGGCCGGGAAATGAGCAGTTCTTC.